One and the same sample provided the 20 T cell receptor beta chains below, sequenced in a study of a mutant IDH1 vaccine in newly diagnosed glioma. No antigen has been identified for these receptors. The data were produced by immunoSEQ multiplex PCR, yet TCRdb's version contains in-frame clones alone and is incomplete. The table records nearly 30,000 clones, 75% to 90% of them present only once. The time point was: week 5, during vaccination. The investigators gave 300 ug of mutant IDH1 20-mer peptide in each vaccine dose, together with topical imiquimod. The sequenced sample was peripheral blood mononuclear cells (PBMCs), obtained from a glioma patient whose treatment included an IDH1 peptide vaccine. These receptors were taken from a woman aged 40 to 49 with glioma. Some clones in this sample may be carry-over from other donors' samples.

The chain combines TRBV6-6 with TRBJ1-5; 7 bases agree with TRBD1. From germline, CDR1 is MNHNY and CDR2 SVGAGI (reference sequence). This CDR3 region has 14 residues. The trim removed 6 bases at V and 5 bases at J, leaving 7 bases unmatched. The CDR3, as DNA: TGTGCCAGCAGGGCCGGGACAGCGTATCAGCCCCAGCATTTT. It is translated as CASRAGTAYQPQHF.

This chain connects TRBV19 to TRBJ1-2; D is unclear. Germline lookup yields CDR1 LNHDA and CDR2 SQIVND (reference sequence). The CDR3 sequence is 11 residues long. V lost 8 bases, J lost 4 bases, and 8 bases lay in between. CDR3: CASSSFYGYTF. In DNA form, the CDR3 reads TGTGCCAGTTCATCTTTCTATGGCTACACCTTC.

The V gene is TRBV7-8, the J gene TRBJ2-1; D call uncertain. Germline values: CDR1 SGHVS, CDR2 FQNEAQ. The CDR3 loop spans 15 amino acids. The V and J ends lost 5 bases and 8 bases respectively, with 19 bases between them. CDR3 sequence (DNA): TGTGCCAGCAGCGTCCGACCGAAAGCTGGCTATGAGCAGTTCTTC. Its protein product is CASSVRPKAGYEQFF.

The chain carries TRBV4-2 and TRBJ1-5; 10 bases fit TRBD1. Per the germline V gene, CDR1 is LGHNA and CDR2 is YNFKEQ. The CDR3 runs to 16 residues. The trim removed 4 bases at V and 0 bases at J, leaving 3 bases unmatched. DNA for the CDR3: TGTGCCAGCAGCCCTGACAGGGGGCTTAGCAATCAGCCCCAGCATTTT. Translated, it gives CASSPDRGLSNQPQHF.

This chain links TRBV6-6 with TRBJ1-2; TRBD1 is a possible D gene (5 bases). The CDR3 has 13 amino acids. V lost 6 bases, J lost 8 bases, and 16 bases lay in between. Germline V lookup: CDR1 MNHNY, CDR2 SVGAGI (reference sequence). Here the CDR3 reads CASSPGLWGGYTF. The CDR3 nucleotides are TGTGCCAGCAGCCCTGGACTCTGGGGCGGCTACACCTTC.

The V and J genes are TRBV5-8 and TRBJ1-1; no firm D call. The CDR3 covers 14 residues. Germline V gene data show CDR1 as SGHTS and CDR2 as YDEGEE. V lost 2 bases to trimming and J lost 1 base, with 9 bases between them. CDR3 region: CASSFGLSNTEAFF. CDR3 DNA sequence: TGTGCCAGCAGCTTCGGACTTTCGAACACTGAAGCTTTCTTT.

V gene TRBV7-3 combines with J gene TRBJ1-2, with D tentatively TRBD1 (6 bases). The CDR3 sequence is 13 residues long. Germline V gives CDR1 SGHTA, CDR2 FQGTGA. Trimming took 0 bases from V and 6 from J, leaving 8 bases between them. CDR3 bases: TGTGCCAGCAGCTTAACAAGACAGGATGGCTACACCTTC. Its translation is CASSLTRQDGYTF. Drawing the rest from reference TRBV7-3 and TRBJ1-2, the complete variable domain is GAGVSQTPSNKVTEKGKYVELRCDPISGHTALYWYRQSLGQGPEFLIYFQGTGAADDSGLPNDRFFAVRPEGSVSTLKIQRTERGDSAVYLCASSLTRQDGYTFGSGTRLTVV.

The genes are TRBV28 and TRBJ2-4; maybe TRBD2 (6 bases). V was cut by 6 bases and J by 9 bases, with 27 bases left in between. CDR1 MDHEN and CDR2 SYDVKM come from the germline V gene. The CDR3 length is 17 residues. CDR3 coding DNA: TGTGCCAGCAGACATGAAGCAACGGGAGCACGAAGGGGCATTCAGTACTTC. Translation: CASRHEATGARRGIQYF.

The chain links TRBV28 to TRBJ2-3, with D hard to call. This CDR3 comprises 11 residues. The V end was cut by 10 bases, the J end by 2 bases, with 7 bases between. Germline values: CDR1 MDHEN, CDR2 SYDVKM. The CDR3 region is CATLSTDTQYF. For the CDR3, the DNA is TGTGCCACCCTTTCCACAGATACGCAGTATTTT. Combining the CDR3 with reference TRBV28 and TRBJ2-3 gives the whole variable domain DVKVTQSSRYLVKRTGEKVFLECVQDMDHENMFWYRQDPGLGLRLIYFSYDVKMKEKGDIPEGYSVSREKKERFSLILESASTNQTSMYLCATLSTDTQYFGPGTRLTVL.

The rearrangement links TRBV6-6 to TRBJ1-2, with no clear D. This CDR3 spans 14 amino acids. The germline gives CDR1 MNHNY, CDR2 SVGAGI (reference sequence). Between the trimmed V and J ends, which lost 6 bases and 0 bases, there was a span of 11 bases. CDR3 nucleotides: TGTGCCAGCAGCCTGGGAGCTGCTAACTATGGCTACACCTTC. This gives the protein CASSLGAANYGYTF.

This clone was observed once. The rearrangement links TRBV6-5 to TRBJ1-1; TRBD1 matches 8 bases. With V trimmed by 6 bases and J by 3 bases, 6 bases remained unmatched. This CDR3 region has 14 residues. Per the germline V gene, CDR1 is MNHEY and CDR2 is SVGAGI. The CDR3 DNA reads TGTGCCAGCAGCAGGGGGCAGGGTTACACTGAAGCTTTCTTT. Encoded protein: CASSRGQGYTEAFF.

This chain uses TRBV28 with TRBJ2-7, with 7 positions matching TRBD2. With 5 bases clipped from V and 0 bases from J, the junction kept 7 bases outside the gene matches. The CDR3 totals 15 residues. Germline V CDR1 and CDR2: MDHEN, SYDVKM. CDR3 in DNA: TGTGCCAGCAGTCCTAGCGGAGTAAGCTCCTACGAGCAGTACTTC. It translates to CASSPSGVSSYEQYF.

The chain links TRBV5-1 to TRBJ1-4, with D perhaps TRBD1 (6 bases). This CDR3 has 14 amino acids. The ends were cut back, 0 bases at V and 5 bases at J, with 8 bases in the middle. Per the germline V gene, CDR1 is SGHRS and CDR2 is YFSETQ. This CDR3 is CASSLDRVNEKLFF. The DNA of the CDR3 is TGCGCCAGCAGCTTGGACAGGGTCAATGAAAAACTGTTTTTT.

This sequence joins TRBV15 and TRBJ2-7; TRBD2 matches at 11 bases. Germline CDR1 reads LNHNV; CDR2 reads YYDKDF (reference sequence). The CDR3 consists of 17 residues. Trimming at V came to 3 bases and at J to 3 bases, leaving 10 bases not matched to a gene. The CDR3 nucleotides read TGTGCCACCAGCAGCATAACTAGCGGGAGCGAAAACTACGAGCAGTACTTC. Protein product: CATSSITSGSENYEQYF.

CDR3 sequence reads: CASSPGGSGGYNEQFF. The CDR3 DNA sequence: TGTGCCAGCAGTCCTGGGGGAAGCGGGGGTTACAATGAGCAGTTCTTC. V is TRBV4-2 and J is TRBJ2-1; TRBD2 aligns across 8 bases. The germline V gene encodes CDR1 LGHNA and CDR2 YNFKEQ. V gave up 6 bases and J gave up 4 bases; unmatched junction bases: 11. The CDR3 has 16 amino acids.

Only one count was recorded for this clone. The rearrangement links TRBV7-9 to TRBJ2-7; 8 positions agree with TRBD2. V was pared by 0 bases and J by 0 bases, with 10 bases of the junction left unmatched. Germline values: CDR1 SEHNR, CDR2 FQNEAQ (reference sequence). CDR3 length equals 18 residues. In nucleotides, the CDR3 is TGTGCCAGCAGCTTAGCCTCGAGCGGGGGAAGGGTCTCCTACGAGCAGTACTTC. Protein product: CASSLASSGGRVSYEQYF.

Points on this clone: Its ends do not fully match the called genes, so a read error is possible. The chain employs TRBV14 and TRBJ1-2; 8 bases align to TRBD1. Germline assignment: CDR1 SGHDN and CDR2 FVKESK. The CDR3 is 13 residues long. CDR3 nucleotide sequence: TGTGCCAGCAGCCAAGAACGAGACAGGGGCCCTTACTTC. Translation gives CASSQERDRGPYF.

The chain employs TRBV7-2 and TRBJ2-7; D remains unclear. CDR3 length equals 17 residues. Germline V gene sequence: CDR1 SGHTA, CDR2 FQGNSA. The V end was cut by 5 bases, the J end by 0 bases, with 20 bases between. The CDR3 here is CASSPPLRVYSSYEQYF. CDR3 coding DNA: TGTGCCAGCAGCCCCCCATTACGGGTATACAGCTCCTACGAGCAGTACTTC.

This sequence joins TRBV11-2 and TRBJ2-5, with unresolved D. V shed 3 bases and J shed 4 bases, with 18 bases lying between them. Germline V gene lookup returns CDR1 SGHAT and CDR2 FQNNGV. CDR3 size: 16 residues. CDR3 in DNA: TGTGCCAGCAGCTTGGGTACCTCCCGAATGGGAGAGACCCAGTACTTC. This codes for CASSLGTSRMGETQYF.

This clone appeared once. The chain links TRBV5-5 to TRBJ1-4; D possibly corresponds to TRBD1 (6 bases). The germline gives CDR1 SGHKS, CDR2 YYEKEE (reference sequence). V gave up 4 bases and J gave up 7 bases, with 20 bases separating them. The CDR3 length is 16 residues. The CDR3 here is CASSLGRGQRTEKLFF. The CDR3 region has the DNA TGTGCCAGCAGCCTTGGGCGAGGACAGCGGACTGAAAAACTGTTTTTT.